This is a list of T cell receptor beta chains from one sample in a study. One entry per CDR3 protein results from TCRdb running MiXCR on the RT-PCR reads. Among about 680,000 distinct CDR3 sequences listed, 13% to 15% were seen once. Sequencing was done on a sample of memory CD4+ T cells from blood. The receptors stem from a female donor in good health, serving as a healthy control. CDR3s include the opening cysteine and the closing phenylalanine or tryptophan. A D gene is named only where the DNA matches it firmly. The listing skips clone size in some rows; elsewhere it reads once, few, many or a size class.

clone_size	v_call	j_call	d_call	cdr3_aa	cdr3_nt
few	TRBV28	TRBJ2-3	TRBD2	CASRAPSGRVADTQYF	TGTGCCAGCAGGGCCCCCAGCGGGAGGGTGGCAGATACGCAGTATTTT
.	TRBV25-1	TRBJ2-7	.	CASSARDRRSYEQYF	TGTGCCAGCAGTGCTAGAGATCGGCGGTCCTACGAGCAGTACTTC
.	TRBV20-1	TRBJ1-2	TRBD1	CSAFDRDRGQPNYGYTF	TGCAGTGCTTTCGACCGGGACAGGGGGCAACCTAACTATGGCTACACCTTC
many	TRBV7-2	TRBJ2-7	TRBD2	CASSLAGLAGNYEQYF	TGTGCCAGCAGCTTAGCGGGACTAGCGGGGAACTACGAGCAGTACTTC
.	TRBV27	TRBJ2-2	.	CASSLFQGTGELFF	TGTGCCAGCAGTTTATTTCAGGGGACCGGGGAGCTGTTTTTT
many	TRBV7-9	TRBJ1-2	.	CASSLLGYTF	TGTGCCAGCAGCTTATTAGGCTACACCTTC
many	TRBV6-5	TRBJ1-6	.	CASSPGDSPLHF	TGTGCCAGCAGCCCCGGCGATTCACCCCTCCACTTT
many	TRBV6-1	TRBJ2-1	TRBD2	CASRQGGSSYNEQFF	TGTGCCAGCAGACAAGGCGGGAGCTCCTACAATGAGCAGTTCTTC
few	TRBV28	TRBJ1-2	.	CASRQTGIYGYTF	TGTGCCAGCAGGCAGACAGGAATCTATGGCTACACCTTC
.	TRBV5-1	TRBJ2-2	TRBD1	CASTDRESGELFF	TGCGCCAGCACCGACAGGGAAAGCGGGGAGCTGTTTTTT
few	TRBV20-1	TRBJ1-2	TRBD1	CSAREDRGDGYTF	TGCAGTGCTAGAGAGGACAGGGGGGATGGCTACACCTTC
many	TRBV9	TRBJ2-2	.	CASSVNWLNTGELFF	TGTGCCAGCAGCGTTAATTGGTTGAACACCGGGGAGCTGTTTTTT
few	TRBV20-1	TRBJ1-2	.	CSAFQGSGYGYTF	TGCAGTGCTTTTCAGGGTAGCGGGTATGGCTACACCTTC
.	TRBV13	TRBJ2-3	TRBD2	CASSLIAGVRTDTQYF	TGTGCCAGCAGTTTAATAGCGGGAGTGAGGACAGATACGCAGTATTTT
few	TRBV3-1	TRBJ2-7	TRBD2	CASSPGGGHEQYF	TGTGCCAGCAGCCCCGGGGGGGGTCACGAGCAGTACTTC
.	TRBV20-1	TRBJ1-3	TRBD1	CSATNRQGRGNTIYF	TGCAGTGCTACAAACCGACAGGGGAGGGGAAACACCATATATTTT
many	TRBV20-1	TRBJ2-7	TRBD2	CSASPTSGTTYEQYF	TGCAGTGCCTCTCCCACTAGCGGGACCACCTACGAGCAGTACTTC
.	TRBV20-1	TRBJ2-5	.	CSARAAPSAKETQYF	TGCAGTGCTAGGGCCGCCCCGAGCGCTAAAGAGACCCAGTACTTC
.	TRBV4-2	TRBJ1-4	.	CASSQEPNEKLFF	TGTGCCAGCAGCCAGGAACCAAATGAAAAACTGTTTTTT
few	TRBV7-8	TRBJ1-1	.	CASSLVRGGAFF	TGTGCCAGCAGCTTAGTACGTGGGGGAGCTTTCTTT
few	TRBV5-4	TRBJ2-1	.	CASSLTGGLGLSSYNEQFF	TGTGCCAGCAGCTTAACGGGGGGCCTGGGTTTGAGCTCCTACAATGAGCAGTTCTTC
.	TRBV20-1	TRBJ2-5	.	CSARKRVSLLETQYF	TGCAGTGCTAGAAAACGGGTTTCCCTTCTAGAGACCCAGTACTTC
many	TRBV6-1	TRBJ1-5	.	CASSIYSSNQPQHF	TGTGCCAGCAGTATCTACAGTAGCAATCAGCCCCAGCATTTT
few	TRBV19	TRBJ2-7	.	CASSIGERGDSYEQYF	TGTGCCAGTAGTATAGGGGAAAGGGGCGACTCCTACGAGCAGTACTTC
.	TRBV3-1	TRBJ1-2	.	CASSLNRQSNYGYTF	TGTGCCAGCAGCCTAAATAGACAGTCAAACTATGGCTACACCTTC
many	TRBV29-1	TRBJ2-1	TRBD2	CSVERLAGAYNEQFF	TGCAGCGTTGAACGACTAGCGGGAGCCTACAATGAGCAGTTCTTC
.	TRBV7-6	TRBJ2-1	.	CASSPYGGDLNEQFF	TGTGCCAGCAGCCCGTACGGGGGAGATCTTAATGAGCAGTTCTTC
few	TRBV20-1	TRBJ2-5	TRBD1	CSARRRGGGETQYF	TGCAGTGCTAGAAGGAGAGGGGGCGGAGAGACCCAGTACTTC
many	TRBV29-1	TRBJ2-3	TRBD2	CSVTAGGPGTQYF	TGCAGCGTTACTGCGGGGGGGCCCGGTACGCAGTATTTT
many	TRBV6-4	TRBJ2-1	TRBD1	CASSDLRTGGDNEQFF	TGTGCCAGCAGTGACTTGAGGACAGGGGGAGATAATGAGCAGTTCTTC
.	TRBV10-3	TRBJ2-3	TRBD1	CAISQGARDKNTQYF	TGTGCCATCAGCCAGGGGGCTAGGGATAAAAATACGCAGTATTTT
many	TRBV11-2	TRBJ1-2	TRBD1	CASSPTGGSIYGYTF	TGTGCCAGCAGCCCCACAGGGGGCTCGATCTATGGCTACACCTTC
many	TRBV7-9	TRBJ2-5	TRBD2	CASSWGLAGEETQYF	TGTGCCAGCAGCTGGGGACTAGCGGGAGAAGAGACCCAGTACTTC
few	TRBV15	TRBJ2-7	.	CATSNPGAGPYEQYF	TGTGCCACCAGCAACCCTGGGGCAGGACCCTACGAGCAGTACTTC
few	TRBV12-3/TRBV12-4	TRBJ2-2	.	CASSSAGTRRTGELFF	TGTGCCAGCAGTTCGGCCGGGACACGGAGGACCGGGGAGCTGTTTTTT
.	TRBV25-1	TRBJ2-2	.	CASSALAVGTGELFF	TGTGCCAGCAGTGCCTTGGCGGTTGGGACCGGGGAGCTGTTTTTT
.	TRBV18	TRBJ2-6	TRBD1	CASSPAGQGNTGANVLTF	TGTGCCAGCTCACCGGCGGGACAGGGTAATACTGGGGCCAACGTCCTGACTTTC
few	TRBV15	TRBJ1-5	.	CATSRDRGANQPQHF	TGTGCCACCAGCAGAGATCGTGGCGCCAATCAGCCCCAGCATTTT
few	TRBV28	TRBJ2-1	TRBD2	CASSFGGSGVEQFF	TGTGCCAGCAGTTTTGGCGGGAGTGGGGTTGAGCAGTTCTTC
.	TRBV7-2	TRBJ2-1	.	CASSLMGTAGYNEQFF	TGTGCCAGCAGCTTAATGGGTACGGCGGGGTACAATGAGCAGTTCTTC
many	TRBV7-8	TRBJ1-2	TRBD1	CASSRGPYGYTF	TGTGCCAGCAGCAGGGGGCCCTATGGCTACACCTTC
.	TRBV6-1	TRBJ1-1	TRBD1	CASSEMPQGVTEAFF	TGTGCCAGCAGTGAAATGCCGCAGGGGGTCACTGAAGCTTTCTTT
.	TRBV19	TRBJ1-1	.	CASTLGHENTEAFF	TGTGCCAGTACGCTTGGACATGAGAACACTGAAGCTTTCTTT
few	TRBV5-1	TRBJ2-7	.	CASSSPTRLPSYEQYF	TGCGCCAGCAGCTCGCCCACCAGACTACCCTCCTACGAGCAGTACTTC
few	TRBV11-2	TRBJ1-1	.	CASSLRAFLLNTEAFF	TGTGCCAGCAGCTTAAGGGCTTTCTTACTGAACACTGAAGCTTTCTTT
few	TRBV12-3/TRBV12-4	TRBJ2-7	.	CASSLSSMDGVEQYF	TGTGCCAGCAGTTTAAGTTCAATGGACGGCGTCGAGCAGTACTTC
once	TRBV11-1	TRBJ1-2	.	CASSRDQTDYGYTF	TGTGCCAGCAGCCGAGATCAAACGGACTATGGCTACACCTTC
.	TRBV10-2	TRBJ2-3	.	CASSESGRTDTQYF	TGCGCCAGCAGTGAGTCAGGGCGCACAGATACGCAGTATTTT
few	TRBV9	TRBJ2-7	TRBD1	CASSVERTGVDEQYF	TGTGCCAGCAGCGTAGAGCGGACAGGGGTTGACGAGCAGTACTTC
.	TRBV20-1	TRBJ2-1	TRBD2	CSAPWRTSGTNEQFF	TGCAGTGCTCCCTGGCGGACTAGCGGGACCAATGAGCAGTTCTTC